A single sample is the source of the 21 T cell receptor beta chains below, sequenced in a study of Graves' ophthalmopathy and Graves' hyperthyroidism. TCR beta CDR3 regions were amplified from RNA transcripts. Scientists carried out first-round RT-PCR using HTBI primers and then a second-round multiplex PCR. Using its own MiXCR run on the multiplex PCR reads, TCRdb lists one record per CDR3 protein. The table includes 350,000 to 450,000 distinct CDR3 sequences, roughly 20% detected once. Sequencing was performed on peripheral blood. The source of these receptors is a woman under 30 with stable Graves' hyperthyroidism.

V and J are TRBV6-1 and TRBJ1-1; D is uncertain. Trimming removed 3 bases at V and 3 bases at J, with 5 bases between. This CDR3 has 12 amino acids. Germline CDR1 MNHNS, CDR2 SASEGT. CDR3: CASSDGDTEAFF. As DNA, the CDR3 is TGTGCCAGCAGTGATGGAGACACTGAAGCTTTCTTT.

The gene calls are TRBV12-3 or TRBV12-4 and TRBJ1-1, with unresolved D. This CDR3 spans 14 amino acids. V was trimmed by 2 bases and J by 1 base, leaving 8 bases between them. The CDR3 sequence is CASSLRAQNTEAFF. For the CDR3, the DNA is TGTGCCAGCAGTTTAAGGGCGCAGAACACTGAAGCTTTCTTT.

The rearrangement joins TRBV6-1 to TRBJ1-2; D is ambiguous. The CDR3 runs to 12 residues. Germline assignment: CDR1 MNHNS and CDR2 SASEGT. V lost 7 bases and J 11 bases, leaving 17 bases between the germline ends. The CDR3 region has the DNA TGTGCCAGCACCGACGGGGAGGGCGGGTACACCTTC. Protein product: CASTDGEGGYTF.

This clonotype was observed a handful of times. V gene TRBV7-8 combines with J gene TRBJ2-2; TRBD2 aligns across 8 bases. Germline V CDR1 and CDR2: SGHVS, FQNEAQ. J lost 3 bases, V lost 7 bases, and 7 bases had no gene match. The CDR3 runs to 15 residues. CDR3 nucleotides: TGTGCCAGCACCCCTCTAGCGGGTTACACCGGGGAGCTGTTTTTT. Its translation: CASTPLAGYTGELFF.

This clonotype has a count of ten or more. The rearrangement links TRBV25-1 to TRBJ1-1; D is possibly TRBD1 (6 bases). CDR3 size: 13 residues. Germline lookup yields CDR1 MGHDK and CDR2 SYGVNS. V lost 8 bases and J 4 bases, leaving 14 bases between the germline ends. The CDR3 reads CASENREATEAFF. In DNA form, the CDR3 reads TGTGCCAGCGAAAACAGGGAAGCCACTGAAGCTTTCTTT.

J is TRBJ1-2 and V is TRBV20-1; the D is unclear. V lost 6 bases and J lost 4, with 6 bases in between. This CDR3 region has 10 residues. Germline V gives CDR1 DFQATT, CDR2 SNEGSKA (reference sequence). CDR3 coding DNA: TGCAGTGCCGGGCGCTATGGCTACACCTTC. It yields the protein CSAGRYGYTF.

Concerning this clonotype itself: A much larger clone differs by one base, so this may be a read error. The chain employs TRBV20-1 and TRBJ2-7; 10 nucleotides line up with TRBD1. There are 15 residues in the CDR3. Looked up from germline, CDR1 is DFQATT and CDR2 is SNEGSKA (reference sequence). The chain's CDR3 is CSARSGTGVGYELYF. The CDR3 bases are TGCAGTGCTCGAAGCGGGACAGGGGTAGGCTACGAGCTGTACTTC.

The rearrangement joins TRBV15 to TRBJ2-5, with 7 bases aligning to TRBD1. Unmatched junction bases numbered 3, after V lost 3 bases and J lost 5 bases. CDR1 LNHNV and CDR2 YYDKDF come from the germline V gene (reference sequence). The CDR3 length is 13 residues. CDR3 amino acids: CATSSTGDETQYF. For the CDR3, the DNA is TGTGCCACCAGCAGTACAGGGGACGAGACCCAGTACTTC.

On this clonotype: A single base separates this from a much larger clone, so it may be a read error. The V call is TRBV6-1, the J call TRBJ1-1; D not resolved. V was shortened by 4 bases and J by 2 bases, with 14 bases between the two germline ends. CDR1 is MNHNS and CDR2 is SASEGT in the germline V gene. The CDR3 has 15 residues. This CDR3 reads CASSARRQPNTEAFF. CDR3 sequence (DNA): TGTGCCAGCAGTGCCCGCCGTCAGCCCAACACTGAAGCTTTCTTT.

This clonotype was detected many times. This chain uses TRBV9 with TRBJ2-7, with 9 bases matching TRBD1. V gave up 3 bases and J gave up 3 bases; unmatched junction bases: 4. The CDR3 has 14 residues. Per the germline V gene, CDR1 is SGDLS and CDR2 is YYNGEE. CDR3 DNA: TGTGCCAGCAGCGCCGGGGACAGGGACTACGAGCAGTACTTC. This gives the protein CASSAGDRDYEQYF. Full variable domain (outside the CDR3, taken from reference TRBV9 and TRBJ2-7): DSGVTQTPKHLITATGQRVTLRCSPRSGDLSVYWYQQSLDQGLQFLIQYYNGEERAKGNILERFSAQQFPDLHSELNLSSLELGDSALYFCASSAGDRDYEQYFGPGTRLTVT.

This clonotype was seen ten or more times. The chain links TRBV9 to TRBJ2-7, with 11 bases fitting TRBD2. The junction had 6 bases not matched to a gene; V was cut back by 4 bases and J by 3 bases. This CDR3 region has 15 residues. Per germline, CDR1 SGDLS and CDR2 YYNGEE. This chain's CDR3 is CASSPIAGGGYEQYF. CDR3 nucleotide sequence: TGTGCCAGCAGCCCAATAGCGGGAGGGGGCTACGAGCAGTACTTC.

This clonotype was detected many times. The V gene is TRBV20-1, the J gene TRBJ1-2; TRBD1 is a possible D gene (5 bases). CDR1 is DFQATT, CDR2 SNEGSKA, per germline (reference sequence). The CDR3 is 14 amino acids. The V and J ends lost 2 bases and 2 bases respectively, with 12 bases between them. The DNA of the CDR3 is TGCAGTGCTAGAAGTGGGGACCTCAACTATGGCTACACCTTC. It yields the protein CSARSGDLNYGYTF.

This clonotype showed up many times. V is TRBV6-2 or TRBV6-3 and J is TRBJ2-7; TRBD2 matches at 9 bases. This CDR3 is 14 amino acids long. The trim removed 5 bases at V and 3 bases at J, leaving 5 bases unmatched. CDR1 is MNHEY, CDR2 SVGEGT, per germline. DNA of the CDR3: TGTGCCAGCAGTCGTAGCGGGGGTGGCTACGAGCAGTACTTC. This sequence encodes CASSRSGGGYEQYF.

This clonotype came up many times. The V gene is TRBV20-1, the J gene TRBJ2-7; no definite D call. V was trimmed by 5 bases and J by 5 bases, leaving 13 bases between them. Germline V CDR1 and CDR2: DFQATT, SNEGSKA (reference sequence). CDR3 length: 12 residues. The CDR3 coding sequence is TGCAGTGCTCCGGACCCAGTCCACGAGCAGTACTTC. Translation gives CSAPDPVHEQYF.

This clonotype was recorded at least ten times. This chain joins TRBV29-1 and TRBJ2-1; 10 bases fit TRBD2. The germline V gene encodes CDR1 SQVTM and CDR2 ANQGSEA. The CDR3 covers 15 residues. V lost 3 bases and J lost 3; bases outside the gene matches: 5. CDR3 DNA sequence: TGCAGCGTTGAGCTAGCGGGAGTGGTCTACAATGAGCAGTTCTTC. It translates to CSVELAGVVYNEQFF.

This clonotype was detected many times. This chain joins TRBV11-2 and TRBJ2-7; D gene ambiguous. The ends were cut back, 4 bases at V and 0 bases at J, with 7 bases in the middle. Germline CDR1 reads SGHAT; CDR2 reads FQNNGV. The CDR3 length is 13 residues. CDR3 in DNA: TGTGCCAGCAGCTCCCCCCCCTCCTACGAGCAGTACTTC. Translating it yields CASSSPPSYEQYF.

This clonotype was recorded at least ten times. As DNA, the CDR3 is TGTGCCAGCAGCTCAACAGGGGAGGGATCACCCCTCCACTTT. Translation gives CASSSTGEGSPLHF. This chain joins TRBV7-2 and TRBJ1-6; 7 bases are a match to TRBD1. Germline assignment: CDR1 SGHTA and CDR2 FQGNSA. The CDR3 contains 14 residues. V lost 4 bases and J lost 10; bases outside the gene matches: 7.

V and J are TRBV2 and TRBJ2-7; D remains ambiguous. CDR1 is SNHLY, CDR2 FYNNEI, per germline. CDR3 length: 15 amino acids. The V end lost 3 bases, the J end lost 2 bases, and 14 bases lay between the germline ends. CDR3 in DNA: TGTGCCAGCAGTGAGTCTCGGGCGGTTCCCTACGAGCAGTACTTC. Its protein product is CASSESRAVPYEQYF.

The chain has TRBV30 and TRBJ1-5; no reliable D call. The CDR3 runs 15 residues. Germline V lookup: CDR1 GTSNPN, CDR2 SVGIG (reference sequence). V was cut by 2 bases and J by 10 bases, with 21 bases left in between. CDR3 nucleotides: TGTGCCTGGAGTTCGACGCGTCTCACGGGTCAACCCCAGCATTTT. Translating gives CAWSSTRLTGQPQHF.

This clonotype was recorded many times. The rearrangement links TRBV7-8 to TRBJ2-5; 10 bases are shared with TRBD2. V was pared by 5 bases and J by 4 bases, with 7 bases of the junction left unmatched. Germline values: CDR1 SGHVS, CDR2 FQNEAQ. CDR3 size: 15 residues. The CDR3 nucleotides read TGTGCCAGCAGCCCCCTCAGCGGGAGGGGAGAGACCCAGTACTTC. As protein: CASSPLSGRGETQYF.

This clonotype was recorded at least ten times. The V and J genes are TRBV20-1 and TRBJ1-5, with 7 bases fitting TRBD1. V trimming: 5 bases; J trimming: 1 base; junction bases outside the gene matches: 5. This CDR3 is 14 amino acids long. Germline lookup yields CDR1 DFQATT and CDR2 SNEGSKA (reference sequence). CDR3 DNA sequence: TGCAGTGCTGCTCGGGACAGAAGCAATCAGCCCCAGCATTTT. This sequence encodes CSAARDRSNQPQHF.